This T cell receptor beta chain originates from a study of control samples from healthy donors and cancer patients. Data came from immunoSEQ multiplex PCR; TCRdb stores just in-frame clones and leaves some out. The sample lists about 150,000 clones; under 90% were seen once. Germline loops: CDR1 MGHDK, CDR2 SYGVNS. The V and J ends lost 4 bases and 6 bases, in that order; junction bases with no gene match: 11. The CDR3 is 16 amino acids. The sample taken for sequencing was blood. This receptor was obtained from a man aged 25 to 40 in good health. The chain employs TRBV25-1 and TRBJ2-7; 11 bases align to TRBD2. The CDR3 nucleotides are TGTGCCAGCAGTGGAAGTAGCGGGAGGGCCTTTGGCGAGCAGTACTTC. Its protein product is CASSGSSGRAFGEQYF.